This T cell receptor beta chain was captured by sequencing in a study of cytomegalovirus exposure and HLA in healthy donors. Whole-study context: According to later analysis, the same platform produced the 120 or so validation and 666 first-cohort repertoires. Whole-study results and caveats: CMV antigen specificity was confirmed in vitro for three CMV-associated chains. Cytomegalovirus association was listed for 164 TCR beta chains.

Some clones are missing from TCRdb's copy, which holds only in-frame ones; the method was immunoSEQ multiplex PCR. Here the sample spans 150,000 to 200,000 clones, 80% to 90% being singletons. CDR1 and CDR2 from the germline V gene are SGHTS and YDEGEE. Trimming pared 0 bases from V and 4 bases from J, leaving 4 bases between. The CDR3 is 12 amino acids. Separate from the roughly 720-subject first cohort, the roughly 120-subject validation cohort was the one that the donors belonged to. Comment on this clone: Its antigen remains unidentified.

The rearrangement joins TRBV5-8 to TRBJ1-2; D is unresolved. The sample was PBMCs. The sequence was obtained from a woman in her thirties in good health and CMV-seropositive. The CDR3 nucleotides are TGTGCCAGCAGCTTGGCAGTCTATGGCTACACCTTC. This encodes CASSLAVYGYTF.